The 2 T cell receptor beta chains below all came from one sample that was sequenced in a study of blood T cell repertoires in COVID-19. Profiled with immunoSEQ multiplex PCR; TCRdb holds only in-frame clones, not every one. The table has 200,000 to 300,000 clones, approximately 89% seen once. What was sequenced was PBMCs or T cells enriched from blood (not recorded which). The origin of the receptors is a woman aged 40 to 50 with acute COVID-19.

This sequence joins TRBV9 and TRBJ2-1; 14 bases are shared with TRBD2. The CDR3 contains 16 residues. Trimming removed 4 bases from V and 4 bases from J; junction bases left unmatched: 4. The germline gives CDR1 SGDLS, CDR2 YYNGEE. CDR3 residues: CASSLGTSGGYNEQFF. The DNA of the CDR3 is TGTGCCAGCAGCCTAGGGACTAGCGGGGGATACAATGAGCAGTTCTTC.

The J gene is TRBJ2-2, the V gene TRBV30; TRBD2 is a possible D gene (5 bases). The CDR3 is made up of 13 amino acids. Germline-derived CDR1 and CDR2 are GTSNPN and SVGIG (reference sequence). The ends were cut back, 0 bases at V and 7 bases at J, with 9 bases in the middle. The CDR3 DNA reads TGTGCCTGGAGTGTATTGGAGGTCGGGGAGCTGTTTTTT. Amino acids: CAWSVLEVGELFF. The variable domain in full, with the rest retrieved from reference TRBV30 and TRBJ2-2, is SQTIHQWPATLVQPVGSPLSLECTVEGTSNPNLYWYRQAAGRGLQLLFYSVGIGQISSEVPQNLSASRPQDRQFILSSKKLLLSDSGFYLCAWSVLEVGELFFGEGSRLTVL.